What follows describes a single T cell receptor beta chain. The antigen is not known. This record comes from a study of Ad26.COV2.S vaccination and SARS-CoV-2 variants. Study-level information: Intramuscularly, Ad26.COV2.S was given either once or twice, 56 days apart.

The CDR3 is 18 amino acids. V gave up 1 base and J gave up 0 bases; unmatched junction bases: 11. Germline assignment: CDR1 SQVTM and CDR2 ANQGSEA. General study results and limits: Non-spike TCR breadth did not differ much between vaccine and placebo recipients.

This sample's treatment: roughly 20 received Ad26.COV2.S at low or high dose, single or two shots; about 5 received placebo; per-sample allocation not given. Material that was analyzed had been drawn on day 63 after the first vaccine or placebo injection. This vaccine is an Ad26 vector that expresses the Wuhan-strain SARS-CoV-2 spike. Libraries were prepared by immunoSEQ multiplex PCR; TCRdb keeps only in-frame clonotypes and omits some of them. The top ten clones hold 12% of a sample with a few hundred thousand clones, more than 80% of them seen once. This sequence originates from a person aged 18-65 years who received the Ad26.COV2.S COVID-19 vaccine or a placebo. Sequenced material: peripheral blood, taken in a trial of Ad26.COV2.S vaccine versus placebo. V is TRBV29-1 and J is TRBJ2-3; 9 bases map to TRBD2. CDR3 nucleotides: TGCAGCGTTGAAGGCTCTTTTATAGCGGGAGATAGCACAGATACGCAGTATTTT. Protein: CSVEGSFIAGDSTDTQYF.